The 10 T cell receptor beta chains below were found in one sample sequenced in a study of blood T cell repertoires in COVID-19. The assay was immunoSEQ multiplex PCR, and TCRdb's table has in-frame clones only and misses some. The sample yields 65,000 to 95,000 clones, approximately 80% seen once. Sample: peripheral blood. The origin of the receptors is a man aged 80 or over with active or convalescent COVID-19.

The chain couples TRBV6-6 to TRBJ2-1; 9 bases match TRBD2. CDR1 is MNHNY, CDR2 SVGAGI, per germline (reference sequence). This CDR3 contains 17 residues. The junction had 12 bases not matched to a gene; V was cut back by 5 bases and J by 4 bases. CDR3 nucleotide sequence: TGTGCCAGCAGTCCCCGCGGCGGGAGGGGGGCTTACAATGAGCAGTTCTTC. It yields the protein CASSPRGGRGAYNEQFF.

The chain links TRBV2 to TRBJ2-5; 16 bases line up with TRBD2. The germline V gene encodes CDR1 SNHLY and CDR2 FYNNEI. The CDR3 is 19 residues long. Trimming removed 4 bases from V and 3 bases from J; junction bases left unmatched: 11. The CDR3 is CASSAQGLAGGPGKETQYF. As DNA, the CDR3 is TGTGCCAGCAGTGCCCAGGGACTAGCGGGAGGGCCGGGGAAAGAGACCCAGTACTTC.

The J gene is TRBJ1-6, the V gene TRBV12-3 or TRBV12-4; 7 bases align to TRBD1. The length of the CDR3 is 13 residues. The junction had 1 base not matched to a gene; V was cut back by 3 bases and J by 8 bases. This CDR3 reads CASSFDRDSPLHF. CDR3 sequence (DNA): TGTGCCAGCAGTTTCGACAGGGATTCACCCCTCCACTTT.

This clone was seen only once. This chain links TRBV29-1 with TRBJ1-1; D not resolved. With 5 bases removed from V and 1 base from J, the gap between germline ends came to 11 bases. CDR1 is SQVTM, CDR2 ANQGSEA, per germline. CDR3 size: 13 residues. Written as DNA, the CDR3 is TGCAGCGTTTCTACAGAGAGGAACACTGAAGCTTTCTTT. Protein: CSVSTERNTEAFF.

This chain uses TRBV2 with TRBJ2-2, with a tentative D call TRBD1 (5 bases). Germline CDR1 reads SNHLY; CDR2 reads FYNNEI. CDR3 size: 13 residues. V was trimmed by 4 bases and J by 4 bases, leaving 7 bases between them. The CDR3 sequence: CASSGQRTGELFF. CDR3 nucleotide sequence: TGTGCCAGCAGTGGACAGCGCACCGGGGAGCTGTTTTTT.

The rearrangement uses TRBV12-3 or TRBV12-4 and TRBJ1-6, with D uncertain. Trimming pared 5 bases from V and 3 bases from J, leaving 5 bases between. CDR3 size: 13 residues. Written as DNA, the CDR3 is TGTGCCAGCAGTCGGGACTATAATTCACCCCTCCACTTT. Protein: CASSRDYNSPLHF.

The gene calls are TRBV6-6 and TRBJ2-7; 7 bases agree with TRBD1. The CDR3 loop spans 16 amino acids. CDR1 is MNHNY and CDR2 is SVGAGI in the germline V gene (reference sequence). V was pared by 5 bases and J by 4 bases, with 14 bases of the junction left unmatched. The CDR3 here is CASSGGTASRPYEQYV. CDR3 bases: TGTGCCAGCAGTGGTGGGACAGCGTCCCGACCATACGAGCAGTACGTC.

This chain connects TRBV5-8 to TRBJ1-1; D possibly corresponds to TRBD1 (6 bases). CDR3 length equals 15 residues. V was trimmed by 4 bases and J by 0 bases, leaving 13 bases between them. Germline V gene lookup returns CDR1 SGHTS and CDR2 YDEGEE. CDR3 sequence: CASSGGAGMNTEAFF. DNA of the CDR3: TGTGCCAGCAGCGGGGGGGCGGGGATGAACACTGAAGCTTTCTTT.

This chain uses TRBV10-1 with TRBJ2-7, with TRBD1 matching 7 bases. Germline CDR1 is WNHNN and CDR2 is SYGVQD (reference sequence). The CDR3 totals 14 residues. V lost 7 bases and J lost 2; bases outside the gene matches: 8. The CDR3 bases are TGCGCCAGCATCTCGGACAGGCACCCCTACGAGCAGTACGTC. Protein product: CASISDRHPYEQYV.

The V and J genes are TRBV9 and TRBJ1-3, with 10 bases fitting TRBD1. Germline V lookup: CDR1 SGDLS, CDR2 YYNGEE. This CDR3 region has 16 residues. V was pared by 2 bases and J by 3 bases, with 5 bases of the junction left unmatched. DNA of the CDR3: TGTGCCAGCAGCGTGAGACAGGGGGCTTTTGGAAACACCATATATTTT. It encodes CASSVRQGAFGNTIYF.